This TCR beta chain was recovered during a study of T cell responses to AZD1222 COVID-19 vaccine. Overall study findings and caveats: The donor group comprised mostly white British people and more females; the analysis possibly underestimated clonal diversity. Mapped onto spike, vaccine-associated CD4 TCRs spanned it and were dominant at 160-218 and 743-854. The study reported that nearly half of spike-specific TCRs target unmutated variant regions.

Note on this clone: Its antigen is as yet unknown.

Investigators merged groups given second doses at roughly 4 or roughly 12 weeks. V was trimmed by 3 bases and J by 0 bases, leaving 6 bases between them. There are 13 residues in the CDR3. CDR1 and CDR2 from the germline V gene are MNHEY and SMNVEV (reference sequence). Libraries were prepared by immunoSEQ multiplex PCR; TCRdb keeps only in-frame clonotypes and omits some of them. The sample holds 80,000 to 100,000 clones, around nine tenths seen once. The sequenced sample was peripheral blood, obtained 28 days after the second AZD1222 dose. This clonotype was obtained from an adult who received the AZD1222 COVID-19 vaccine. This chain joins TRBV27 and TRBJ2-7; D is unresolved. CDR3 nucleotides: TGTGCCAGCAGTTTCTGGGGCTCCTACGAGCAGTACTTC. Its translation is CASSFWGSYEQYF.